This T cell receptor (beta chain) is drawn from a study of regulatory T cells in long-lasting Graves disease. Findings and limits, study-wide: Under persistent disease, TRBV28, TRBJ1-2 and TRBJ2-5 were used preferentially.

CDR1 and CDR2 (germline): MGHRA, YSYEKL. This CDR3 is built from 16 residues. Deletions cut 0 bases from V and 5 bases from J, with 14 bases between. A note on this clonotype: The target antigen is unknown.

Both iRepertoire HTBI primers and Arm-PCR of CDR3 regions were used to build the TCR beta libraries. Using its own MiXCR run on the multiplex PCR reads, TCRdb lists one record per CDR3 protein. The data show about 500,000 distinct CDR3 sequences, around 12% seen once. The time point is: newly diagnosed GD, antithyroid drugs for less than 3 months. The TCR library was prepared using RNA isolated from PBMCs. These data were also filed under a second study, of T cells in Graves' hyperthyroidism and ophthalmopathy. As reported in that work: Newly diagnosed hyperthyroidism, duration under 2 months, in patients aged 18 to 65.

The sequence derives from a woman aged 25 to 39 with Graves disease. This chain joins TRBV4-1 and TRBJ1-5; D is perhaps TRBD1 (5 bases). This specimen consisted of peripheral blood mononuclear cells (PBMCs), obtained at new diagnosis, from a patient treated with antithyroid drugs. The CDR3 reads CASSQDQGEIDQPQHF. CDR3 sequence (DNA): TGCGCCAGCAGCCAAGATCAGGGAGAAATTGATCAGCCCCAGCATTTT.